The clone carrying this TCR beta chain was seen many times. This sample is part of a study of early T cells in non-severe SARS-CoV-2 infection. There are 14 residues in the CDR3. Germline lookup yields CDR1 SEHNR and CDR2 FQNEAQ (reference sequence). V gave up 0 bases and J gave up 5 bases, with 5 bases separating them. MiXCR, applied by TCRdb to the 5' RACE reads, yields one record per CDR3 protein. The table lists over 45,000 distinct CDR3 sequences, under 8.5% of them singletons, with approximately 6.3% in the top ten. This rearrangement joins TRBV7-9 to TRBJ1-6; D call uncertain. The sequencing here drew on whole blood, taken at baseline. The sequence was collected from an adult who was a healthcare worker with PCR-confirmed SARS-CoV-2 infection or an uninfected control (not recorded which). The chain's CDR3 is CASSLARNNSPLHF. Here the CDR3 DNA reads TGTGCCAGCAGCTTAGCTAGGAATAATTCACCCCTCCACTTT. Complete variable domain (other parts from reference TRBV7-9 and TRBJ1-6): DTGVSQNPRHKITKRGQNVTFRCDPISEHNRLYWYRQTLGQGPEFLTYFQNEAQLEKSRLLSDRFSAERPKGSFSTLEIQRTEQGDSAMYLCASSLARNNSPLHFGNGTRLTVT.